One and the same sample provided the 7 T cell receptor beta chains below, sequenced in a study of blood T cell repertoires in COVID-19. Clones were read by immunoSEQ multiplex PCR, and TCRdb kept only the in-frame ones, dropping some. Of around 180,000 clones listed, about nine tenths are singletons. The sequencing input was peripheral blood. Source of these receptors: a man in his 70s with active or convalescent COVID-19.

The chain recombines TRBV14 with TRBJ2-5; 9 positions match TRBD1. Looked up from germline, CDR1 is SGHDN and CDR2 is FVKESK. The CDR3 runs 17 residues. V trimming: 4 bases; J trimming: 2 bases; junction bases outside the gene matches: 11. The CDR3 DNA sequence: TGTGCCAGCAGCCCACGGGGACAGGGCAAATGGCAAGAGACCCAGTACTTC. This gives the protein CASSPRGQGKWQETQYF.

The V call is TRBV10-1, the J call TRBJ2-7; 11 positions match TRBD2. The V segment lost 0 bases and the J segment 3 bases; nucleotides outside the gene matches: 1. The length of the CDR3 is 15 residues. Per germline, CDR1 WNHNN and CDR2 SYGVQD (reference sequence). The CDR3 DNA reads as TGCGCCAGCAGTGAGTCGGGGACTAGCGGCTACGAGCAGTACTTC. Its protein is CASSESGTSGYEQYF.

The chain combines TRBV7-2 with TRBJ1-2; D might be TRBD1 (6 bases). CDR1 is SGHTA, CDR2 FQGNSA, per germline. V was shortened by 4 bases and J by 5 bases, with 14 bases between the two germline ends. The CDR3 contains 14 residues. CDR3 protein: CASSSATGPYGYTF. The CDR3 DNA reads TGTGCCAGCAGCTCAGCCACAGGGCCTTATGGCTACACCTTC.

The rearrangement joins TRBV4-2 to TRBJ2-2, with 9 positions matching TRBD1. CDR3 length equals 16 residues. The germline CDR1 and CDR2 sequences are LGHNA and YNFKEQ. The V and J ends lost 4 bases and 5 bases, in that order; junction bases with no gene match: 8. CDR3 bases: TGTGCCAGCAGCCTGGAGACAGGGGGTACGACCGGGGAGCTGTTTTTT. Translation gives CASSLETGGTTGELFF.

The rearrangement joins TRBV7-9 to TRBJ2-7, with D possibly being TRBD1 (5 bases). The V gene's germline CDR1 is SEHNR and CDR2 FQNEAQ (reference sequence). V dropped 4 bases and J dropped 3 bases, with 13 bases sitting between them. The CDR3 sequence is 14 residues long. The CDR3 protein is CASSSRNQGYEQYF. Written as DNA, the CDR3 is TGTGCCAGCAGCTCGAGAAATCAGGGCTACGAGCAGTACTTC. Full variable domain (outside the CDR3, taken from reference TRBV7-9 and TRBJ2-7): DTGVSQNPRHKITKRGQNVTFRCDPISEHNRLYWYRQTLGQGPEFLTYFQNEAQLEKSRLLSDRFSAERPKGSFSTLEIQRTEQGDSAMYLCASSSRNQGYEQYFGPGTRLTVT.

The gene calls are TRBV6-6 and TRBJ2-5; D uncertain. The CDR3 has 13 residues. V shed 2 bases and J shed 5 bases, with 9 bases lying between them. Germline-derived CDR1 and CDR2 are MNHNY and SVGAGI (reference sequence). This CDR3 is CASSYRPRETQYF. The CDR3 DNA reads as TGTGCCAGCAGTTACCGACCGCGGGAGACCCAGTACTTC.

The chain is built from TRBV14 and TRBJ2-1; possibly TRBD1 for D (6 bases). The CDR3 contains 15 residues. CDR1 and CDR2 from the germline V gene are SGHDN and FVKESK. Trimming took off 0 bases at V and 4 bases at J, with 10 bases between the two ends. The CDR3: CASSQDPGEYNEQFF. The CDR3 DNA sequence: TGTGCCAGCAGCCAAGATCCAGGGGAGTACAATGAGCAGTTCTTC.